This T cell receptor beta chain was recorded in a study of post-analysis software for immune sequencing data. Libraries were made from TCR beta cDNA, and they carried unique molecular identifiers. In TCRdb, the PCR reads were re-called with MiXCR into one record per CDR3 protein. The sample lists about 400,000 distinct CDR3 sequences, less than 35% occurring once. The sequenced sample consisted of blood. This TCR came from a girl aged 10-17 years with multiple sclerosis.

The CDR3 DNA is TGCGCCAGCAGCCACCGGACAGGGGGCGCCGACGAGCAGTACTTC. Translated, it gives CASSHRTGGADEQYF. This rearrangement joins TRBV5-1 to TRBJ2-7; 11 bases line up with TRBD1. Germline CDR1 is SGHRS and CDR2 is YFSETQ. V gave up 4 bases and J gave up 5 bases; unmatched junction bases: 8. This CDR3 comprises 15 residues.